Listed here is a single T cell receptor beta chain. Its target antigen remains unknown. Nothing much larger sits one base from this clone, and base qualities are not available. For TCRbeta CDR3 sequencing, genomic DNA from the sorted cells was extracted using the QIAGEN DNeasy Blood and Tissue Kit. High-throughput TCRbeta CDR3 sequencing was carried out commercially through immunoSEQ, with PCR amplification with bias correction and internal controls included. The authors' pipeline ran thus. Unique productive TCRbeta sequences were defined by CDR3 nucleotide sequence where primers matched, and otherwise by CDR3 amino acid sequence together with Vbeta and Jbeta genes. To correct sorting error, sequences shared between sorted populations at a frequency ratio of 2:1 or less were removed; the rest were assigned to the higher population. A sequence was defined as donor-reactive if the sequence was expanded at least 5-fold in CFSE-low cells compared with unstimulated cells and had a frequency of at least 0.01% in CFSE-low cells. Repertoire divergence was quantified by Jensen-Shannon divergence using the top 100 TCRbeta sequences ranked by frequency. For samples with multiple sequencing runs, sorting error was corrected separately for each run before the runs were pooled. Not all clones reach the TCRdb copy of this immuneACCESS table, which keeps in-frame sequences only. Checked studies attribute under half of the gap to unresolved V genes and leave the rest unexplained. V and J calls and clone size are as listed in that table; D and trimming were resolved from the DNA. The sample table contains roughly 120,000 clones; only one count was recorded for roughly 92% of them. The ten largest account for more than 0.5% of the sample.

A distance of 11 bases separates the germline ends of V and J, which lose 0 bases and 2 bases respectively. Counted from cysteine to phenylalanine, this CDR3 has 16 amino acids. Just CDR3 DNA is preserved here, 48 bases in frame from base 1. CDR1 SGHRS and CDR2 YFSETQ were looked up in the germline V gene. Unstimulated Tregs (CD4+CD25+CD127-), CD4+ non-Tregs (CD4+CD25-), CD4 and CD8 cells were FACS-sorted from thawed PBMCs. Healthy control blood was obtained either as purchased buffy coats or from healthy volunteers. Healthy control blood was processed to PBMCs by Ficoll density gradient and cryopreserved, and patient PBMCs were collected before and after transplant. This entry comes from a study of Tregs in tolerant kidney transplant recipients (dated by TCRdb to about 2019). Regarding the complete study: The study used TCRbeta sequencing to identify donor-specific regulatory T cells before combined kidney and bone marrow transplantation, then tracked those cells after transplant. TCRbeta repertoire sequencing was used in a few healthy controls to compare several ways of expanding Tregs specific for an allogeneic donor. Overall study outcomes, separate from this receptor: Expanding Tregs with activated donor B cells appeared to identify the most biologically relevant and donor-specific TCRbeta repertoire. Because the study included only a small number of patients, the results must be confirmed in larger populations and under other immunosuppression protocols. Biological reproducibility was not directly addressed, though technical replication error appeared minimal.

This receptor was identified in a human donor in good health. In this chain, TRBV5-1 is recombined with TRBJ2-2; no D segment can be confidently identified. The sample comprised CD4+ T cells from blood. The CDR3 is CASSLVGSVNTGELFF. DNA sequence: TGCGCCAGCAGCTTGGTAGGGTCAGTTAACACCGGGGAGCTGTTTTTT.